This record concerns one TCR beta chain sequence. These data belong to a study of blood T cell repertoires in COVID-19. About the research overall: The cDNA or gDNA used as material had been derived from T cells, B-cell-depleted T cells, or PBMCs.

The repertoire was sequenced with immunoSEQ multiplex PCR; TCRdb's copy has only in-frame clones and lacks some. There are tens of thousands of clones in the sample; around 80% occur only once, and approximately 19% lies in the top ten. Looked up from germline, CDR1 is SGHKS and CDR2 is YYEKEE (reference sequence). The CDR3 sequence is 17 residues long. The V gene end was trimmed by 2 bases and the J gene end by 0 bases; junction bases not matched to a gene: 7. The receptor's source is a woman aged 80 or older with active or convalescent COVID-19. The chain is built from TRBV5-5 and TRBJ1-3, with TRBD1 identical over 8 bases. The sample consisted of peripheral blood. CDR3 coding DNA: TGTGCCAGCAGCTTAATGCAGGGGGCTTACTCTGGAAACACCATATATTTT. Its protein product is CASSLMQGAYSGNTIYF.